This TCR beta chain was profiled in a study of a mutant IDH1 vaccine in newly diagnosed glioma. Study-level information: Patients under treatment included around 60% males and 37.5% females and had a mean age of approximately 43 years.

Sample time point: week 23, last vaccination. Each vaccine dose was 300 ug of mutant IDH1 20-mer peptide, with topical imiquimod. Clones were sequenced by immunoSEQ multiplex PCR, and TCRdb holds only the in-frame ones, with some missing. The data hold 75,000 to 80,000 clones, with roughly 85% observed a single time. This clone was recorded once. Antigen: not known. The TCR sequence derives from a woman aged 45 to 65 with glioma. Material: PBMCs, obtained from a glioma patient whose treatment included an IDH1 peptide vaccine.

The DNA for the CDR3 is TGTGCCAGCAGTGGTTTAGTTAGCACCGGGGAGCTGTTTTTT. Amino acid sequence: CASSGLVSTGELFF. The gene calls are TRBV6-1 and TRBJ2-2; D remains ambiguous. The CDR3 spans 14 residues. The V end lost 4 bases, the J end lost 4 bases, and 10 bases lay between the germline ends. Germline CDR1 and CDR2: MNHNS and SASEGT.